The clone carrying this T cell receptor (beta chain) has only a few counts. The data belong to a study of blood T cell repertoires in COVID-19. Overall study context: Specimens from acute and convalescent COVID-19 originated in the United States, Italy and Spain. The cDNA or gDNA used as material had been derived from T cells, B-cell-depleted T cells, or PBMCs.

Germline V gene data show CDR1 as GTSNPN and CDR2 as SVGIG (reference sequence). After removal of 2 bases from V and 8 bases from J, the junction contained 9 bases not matched to a gene. The length of the CDR3 is 15 residues. In the study's own analysis: Amplifying reference gene primers gave estimates of nucleated cell counts. The protocol was immunoSEQ multiplex PCR, while the TCRdb copy is restricted to in-frame clones and leaves out a portion. V and J calls plus clone size are reproduced from that table; the DNA served to infer D and trimming. The sample consists of 130,000 or so clones, about 77% of them appearing once.

The material sequenced was peripheral blood. This chain joins TRBV30 and TRBJ1-6, with 7 bases matching TRBD1. The TCR originated in a human donor in a cohort sampled during active COVID-19. The DNA for the CDR3 is TGTGCCTGGAGTAGAACAGGTCAGGGGGATTCACCCCTCCACTTT. Amino acids: CAWSRTGQGDSPLHF.